Below, 13 T cell receptor beta chains from the same sample are listed, as sequenced in a study of blood T cells in healthy people across ages. A J-beta primer mix and a sample-barcoded 5' primer were used in a second PCR of roughly 6 to 11 cycles. TCRdb analysed the 5' RACE reads with MiXCR anew, one entry per CDR3 protein. Of hundreds of thousands of distinct CDR3 sequences listed, roughly two fifths are singletons. The sample consisted of blood. The source is a woman aged 55-70 years in good health.

This chain joins TRBV20-1 and TRBJ2-7, with 10 bases identical to TRBD1. The V gene end was trimmed by 1 base and the J gene end by 2 bases; junction bases not matched to a gene: 5. Germline CDR1 is DFQATT and CDR2 is SNEGSKA (reference sequence). This CDR3 has 15 amino acids. CDR3 sequence: CSARVSGTGAYEQYF. DNA for the CDR3: TGCAGTGCTAGAGTCTCCGGGACAGGGGCCTACGAGCAGTACTTC.

Points on this clonotype: Being one base from a much bigger clone, this may be a read error. The V and J genes are TRBV9 and TRBJ2-2, with D uncertain. The CDR3 loop spans 11 amino acids. V lost 0 bases and J lost 6, with 0 bases in between. Germline values: CDR1 SGDLS, CDR2 YYNGEE. The CDR3 loop is CASSVAGELFF. The CDR3 DNA reads TGTGCCAGCAGCGTAGCCGGGGAGCTGTTTTTT.

This clonotype showed up just a few times. The V call is TRBV9, the J call TRBJ2-3; D ambiguous. The V end lost 0 bases, the J end lost 2 bases, and 7 bases lay between the germline ends. Germline CDR1 SGDLS, CDR2 YYNGEE. The CDR3 has 14 amino acids. CDR3 residues: CASSVVATTDTQYF. The CDR3 DNA follows: TGTGCCAGCAGCGTAGTGGCGACCACAGATACGCAGTATTTT.

Written as DNA, the CDR3 is TGCAGCGTCATGGGCGGGGTTGGTGAAAAACTGTTTTTT. It specifies CSVMGGVGEKLFF. The rearrangement links TRBV29-1 to TRBJ1-4; no definite D call. Trimming stripped 6 bases from V and 7 bases from J, with 15 bases between. Germline V lookup: CDR1 SQVTM, CDR2 ANQGSEA. The CDR3 is 13 residues long. Combining the CDR3 with reference TRBV29-1 and TRBJ1-4 gives the whole variable domain SAVISQKPSRDICQRGTSLTIQCQVDSQVTMMFWYRQQPGQSLTLIATANQGSEATYESGFVIDKFPISRPNLTFSTLTVSNMSPEDSSIYLCSVMGGVGEKLFFGSGTQLSVL.

The sample holds a few counts of this clonotype. The V and J genes are TRBV3-1 and TRBJ1-5; possibly TRBD1 for D (6 bases). The V gene's germline CDR1 is LGHDT and CDR2 YNNKEL (reference sequence). The V end was cut by 4 bases, the J end by 3 bases, with 16 bases between. CDR3 length equals 16 residues. The CDR3 bases are TGTGCCAGCAGCCCCAGGGCACAGGGCCTCAATCAGCCCCAGCATTTT. As protein: CASSPRAQGLNQPQHF.

This clonotype was seen a handful of times. This chain links TRBV7-2 with TRBJ2-3; the match to TRBD1 covers 8 bases. The germline CDR1 and CDR2 sequences are SGHTA and FQGNSA. This CDR3 comprises 16 residues. Trimming at V came to 1 base and at J to 10 bases, leaving 13 bases not matched to a gene. In DNA, the CDR3 is TGTGCCAGCAGCTTAGTAGGGGGGACAGGCACAGGGGCGCAGTATTTT. This encodes CASSLVGGTGTGAQYF.

This chain joins TRBV27 and TRBJ2-7, with TRBD2 matching 14 bases. The junction had 8 bases not matched to a gene; V was cut back by 6 bases and J by 4 bases. Germline V gene lookup returns CDR1 MNHEY and CDR2 SMNVEV (reference sequence). This CDR3 is built from 16 residues. CDR3 coding DNA: TGTGCCAGCAGGGGACTAGCGGGGGTACCTCTATACGAGCAGTACTTC. Translating it yields CASRGLAGVPLYEQYF.

The V call is TRBV29-1, the J call TRBJ2-3, with a weak D call TRBD2 (7 bases). The CDR3 sequence is 15 residues long. Per germline, CDR1 SQVTM and CDR2 ANQGSEA. Trimming stripped 6 bases from V and 6 bases from J, with 22 bases between. The CDR3 DNA follows: TGCAGCGTCGCCGGGGAGGGGGGGATTAGGGATACGCAGTATTTT. Translation: CSVAGEGGIRDTQYF.

This chain joins TRBV20-1 and TRBJ2-6; possible D gene TRBD1, 6 bases. The CDR3 spans 13 residues. Germline-derived CDR1 and CDR2 are DFQATT and SNEGSKA (reference sequence). Deletions cut 8 bases from V and 4 bases from J, with 12 bases between. Here the CDR3 DNA reads TGCAGTCCCCGGACAGACGGGGCCAACGTCCTGACTTTC. Residues: CSPRTDGANVLTF.

Details on this clonotype: A single base separates this from a much larger clone, so it may be a read error. The rearrangement joins TRBV3-1 to TRBJ2-1, with D possibly being TRBD2 (6 bases). Germline CDR1 LGHDT, CDR2 YNNKEL (reference sequence). This CDR3 region has 15 residues. CDR3 sequence reads: CASSHSSVTYNKQFF. The CDR3, as DNA: TGTGCCAGCAGCCACTCTAGCGTCACCTACAATAAGCAGTTCTTC.

Notes on this clonotype: Possible read error: a much larger clone is one base away. J is TRBJ2-7 and V is TRBV4-3; 9 bases are shared with TRBD2. The CDR3 runs 17 residues. CDR1 is LGHNA and CDR2 is YSLEER in the germline V gene. The CDR3 spells CASSQDPSGASSDEQYF. DNA of the CDR3: TGCGCCAGCAGCCAAGATCCTAGCGGGGCCTCCTCCGACGAGCAGTACTTC.

The rearrangement uses TRBV6-1 and TRBJ1-6; no definite D call. The germline V and J ends were trimmed by 7 bases and 9 bases, with 1 base remaining between them. The CDR3 is 9 residues long. Germline values: CDR1 MNHNS, CDR2 SASEGT. This CDR3 reads CASTSPLHF. The CDR3 coding sequence is TGTGCCAGCACTTCACCCCTCCACTTT.

This clonotype was seen ten or more times. This chain uses TRBV12-3 or TRBV12-4 with TRBJ2-1; 8 bases are a match to TRBD2. The CDR3 length is 15 residues. V lost 6 bases, J lost 7 bases, and 11 bases stayed unmatched. CDR3 bases: TGTGCCAGCAGCCACCGGGTGCGGGGGGTAAATGAGCAGTTCTTC. This sequence encodes CASSHRVRGVNEQFF.